This is a list of T cell receptor beta chains from one sample in a study of blood T cells in healthy people across ages. TCRdb analysed the 5' RACE reads with MiXCR anew, one entry per CDR3 protein. The profile covers about 830,000 distinct CDR3 sequences, with 62% appearing a single time and about a quarter taken by the ten largest. Sequencing was done on a sample of blood. The receptor source for this set is a man aged 25 to 40 in good health. Each CDR3 is given with its conserved first and last residue. A D gene is named only where the DNA matches it firmly. Rows give clone size only sometimes, using once, few, many, or a class for an expanded clone.

j_gene: TRBJ1-5; len: 13; abundance: -; v_gene: TRBV29-1; d_gene: TRBD1; CDR3aa: CSVRDRDNQPQHF; CDR3nt: TGCAGCGTTCGGGACAGGGATAATCAGCCCCAGCATTTT
j_gene: TRBJ2-5; len: 18; abundance: few; v_gene: TRBV20-1; d_gene: TRBD2; CDR3aa: CSATKSGTSGGAVKTQYF; CDR3nt: TGCAGTGCCACCAAGTCCGGGACTAGCGGGGGGGCCGTGAAGACCCAGTACTTC
j_gene: TRBJ1-2; len: 15; abundance: few; v_gene: TRBV28; d_gene: -; CDR3aa: CASSSPGSDTYGYTF; CDR3nt: TGTGCCAGCAGTTCCCCGGGATCGGACACTTATGGCTACACCTTC
j_gene: TRBJ2-1; len: 15; abundance: -; v_gene: TRBV6-5; d_gene: TRBD2; CDR3aa: CASSYRTSGDNEQFF; CDR3nt: TGTGCCAGCAGTTACCGGACTAGCGGGGACAATGAGCAGTTCTTC
j_gene: TRBJ2-1; len: 17; abundance: many; v_gene: TRBV4-3; d_gene: TRBD2; CDR3aa: CASSQDQSSGGAYEQFF; CDR3nt: TGCGCCAGCAGCCAAGACCAGAGCTCGGGGGGGGCCTATGAGCAGTTCTTC
j_gene: TRBJ2-1; len: 12; abundance: few; v_gene: TRBV12-3/TRBV12-4; d_gene: -; CDR3aa: CASSSTDNEQFF; CDR3nt: TGTGCCAGCAGTTCGACGGACAATGAGCAGTTCTTC
j_gene: TRBJ1-2; len: 16; abundance: -; v_gene: TRBV6-6; d_gene: -; CDR3aa: CASSDPGRKANYAYTF; CDR3nt: TGTGCCAGCAGTGACCCCGGACGGAAAGCTAACTATGCCTACACCTTC
j_gene: TRBJ2-1; len: 13; abundance: -; v_gene: TRBV7-9; d_gene: -; CDR3aa: CASTPKNVNEQFF; CDR3nt: TGTGCCAGCACGCCGAAAAACGTCAATGAGCAGTTCTTC
j_gene: TRBJ2-5; len: 15; abundance: -; v_gene: TRBV6-5; d_gene: -; CDR3aa: CASSYSAGRQETQYF; CDR3nt: TGTGCCAGCAGTTACTCTGCGGGGCGCCAAGAGACCCAGTACTTC
j_gene: TRBJ2-1; len: 10; abundance: few; v_gene: TRBV29-1; d_gene: -; CDR3aa: CSVGHNEQFF; CDR3nt: TGCAGCGTTGGTCACAATGAGCAGTTCTTC
j_gene: TRBJ2-1; len: 12; abundance: -; v_gene: TRBV7-9; d_gene: -; CDR3aa: CASSLGVWEQFF; CDR3nt: TGTGCCAGCAGCTTAGGGGTGTGGGAGCAGTTCTTC
j_gene: TRBJ2-5; len: 15; abundance: -; v_gene: TRBV7-9; d_gene: -; CDR3aa: CASSLRDTHYNEQYF; CDR3nt: TGTGCCAGCAGCTTAAGGGACACCCACTACAATGAGCAGTACTTC
j_gene: TRBJ2-1; len: 15; abundance: once; v_gene: TRBV5-1; d_gene: -; CDR3aa: CASSSDPVSRNEQFF; CDR3nt: TGCGCCAGCAGCTCCGACCCCGTCTCGAGGAATGAGCAGTTCTTC